This entry features one T cell receptor beta chain sequence. This specimen comes from a study of blood T cell repertoires in COVID-19. Looking at the study overall: Some COVID-19 samples were acute and others convalescent; all came from the United States, Italy and Spain. Nucleic acid was either cDNA or gDNA, and it came from T cells, B-cell-depleted T cells, or PBMCs.

The repertoire was sequenced with immunoSEQ multiplex PCR; TCRdb's copy has only in-frame clones and lacks some. This sample has 150,000 to 200,000 clones, with 60% to 80% found just once. The receptor's source is a man aged 60 to 75 with active or convalescent COVID-19. The sample taken for sequencing was peripheral blood.

CDR3 in amino acids: CSTTGLWNLKFYEQYF. The CDR3 nucleotides are TGTTCGACAACAGGTCTTTGGAATCTGAAATTCTACGAGCAGTACTTC. The chain joins TRBV28 to TRBJ2-7; tentatively, D is TRBD1 (5 bases). Germline assignment: CDR1 MDHEN and CDR2 SYDVKM. The CDR3 consists of 16 residues. Looking up the rest from reference TRBV28 and TRBJ2-7 gives the full variable domain: DVKVTQSSRYLVKRTGEKVFLECVQDMDHENMFWYRQDPGLGLRLIYFSYDVKMKEKGDIPEGYSVSREKKERFSLILESASTNQTSMYLCSTTGLWNLKFYEQYFGPGTRLTVT.